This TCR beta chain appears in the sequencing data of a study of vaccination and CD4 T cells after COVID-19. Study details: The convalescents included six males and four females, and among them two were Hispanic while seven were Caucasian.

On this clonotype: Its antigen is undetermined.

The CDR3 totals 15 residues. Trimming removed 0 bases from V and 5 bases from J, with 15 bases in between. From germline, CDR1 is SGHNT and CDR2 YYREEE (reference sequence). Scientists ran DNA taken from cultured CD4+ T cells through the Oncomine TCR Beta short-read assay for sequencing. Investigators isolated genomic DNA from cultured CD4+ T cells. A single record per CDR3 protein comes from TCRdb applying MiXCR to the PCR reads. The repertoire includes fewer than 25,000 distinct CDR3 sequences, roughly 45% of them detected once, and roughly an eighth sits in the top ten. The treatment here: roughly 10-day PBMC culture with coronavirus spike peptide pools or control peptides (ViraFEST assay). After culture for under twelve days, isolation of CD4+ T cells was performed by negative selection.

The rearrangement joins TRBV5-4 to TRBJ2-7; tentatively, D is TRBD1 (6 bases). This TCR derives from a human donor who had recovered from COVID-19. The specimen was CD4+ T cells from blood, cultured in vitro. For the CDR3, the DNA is TGTGCCAGCAGCTTGGAAAAAAACAGGGTGAACGAGCAGTACTTC. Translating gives CASSLEKNRVNEQYF. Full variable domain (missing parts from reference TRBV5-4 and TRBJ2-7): ETGVTQSPTHLIKTRGQQVTLRCSSQSGHNTVSWYQQALGQGPQFIFQYYREEENGRGNFPPRFSGLQFPNYSSELNVNALELDDSALYLCASSLEKNRVNEQYFGPGTRLTVT.